The next 14 T cell receptor beta chains were all read from a single sample in a study of cytomegalovirus exposure and HLA in healthy donors. 13 Jbeta primers and 60 Vbeta primers were used for the PCR. The protocol was immunoSEQ multiplex PCR, while the TCRdb copy is restricted to in-frame clones and leaves out a portion. This table has 90,000 to 110,000 clones, more than 60% appearing once. The sequenced sample consisted of PBMCs. The receptors originated from a male donor in good health and CMV-seronegative.

The chain couples TRBV28 to TRBJ1-1; D unresolved. Germline V gene lookup returns CDR1 MDHEN and CDR2 SYDVKM. The length of the CDR3 is 14 residues. The V and J ends lost 3 bases and 1 base respectively, with 9 bases between them. The CDR3 region has the DNA TGTGCCAGCAGTTTTGCTACCGAGAACACTGAAGCTTTCTTT. Protein sequence: CASSFATENTEAFF.

V usage is TRBV5-1 and J usage is TRBJ2-2, with a weak D call TRBD2 (6 bases). Germline V CDR1 and CDR2: SGHRS, YFSETQ. The CDR3 consists of 16 residues. V dropped 0 bases and J dropped 4 bases, with 13 bases sitting between them. The CDR3 bases are TGCGCCAGCAGCTTGGTCGGCGGGACGGTCACCGGGGAGCTGTTTTTT. This encodes CASSLVGGTVTGELFF.

The rearrangement joins TRBV5-4 to TRBJ2-3, with 8 nucleotides matching TRBD1. Germline-derived CDR1 and CDR2 are SGHNT and YYREEE (reference sequence). The CDR3 extends over 14 amino acids. Trimming removed 4 bases from V and 3 bases from J; junction bases left unmatched: 4. CDR3 sequence (DNA): TGTGCCAGCAGCATAGGACAGGGAACAGATACGCAGTATTTT. Amino acids: CASSIGQGTDTQYF.

The chain is built from TRBV15 and TRBJ2-1, with 9 bases aligning to TRBD1. Germline assignment: CDR1 LNHNV and CDR2 YYDKDF (reference sequence). V lost 0 bases and J lost 1; bases outside the gene matches: 7. The CDR3 is made up of 18 amino acids. Here the CDR3 reads CATSRDATGTGSYNEQFF. The CDR3 DNA follows: TGTGCCACCAGCAGAGATGCAACCGGGACAGGGTCCTACAATGAGCAGTTCTTC.

The genes are TRBV7-9 and TRBJ2-7; D gene uncertain. The CDR3 consists of 13 residues. Germline CDR1 is SEHNR and CDR2 is FQNEAQ (reference sequence). The germline V and J ends were trimmed by 8 bases and 7 bases, with 18 bases remaining between them. CDR3 residues: CASVRDTLREQYF. The DNA for the CDR3 is TGTGCCAGCGTGAGAGACACCTTACGGGAGCAGTACTTC.

The chain employs TRBV28 and TRBJ2-2, with 14 bases fitting TRBD2. The CDR3 length is 16 residues. Germline-derived CDR1 and CDR2 are MDHEN and SYDVKM. V shed 6 bases and J 6 bases; nucleotides not matched to a gene: 6. This CDR3 reads CASRLPGLAGAGELFF. The CDR3 region has the DNA TGTGCCAGCAGGCTCCCGGGACTAGCGGGAGCCGGGGAGCTGTTTTTT.

The genes are TRBV6-5 and TRBJ1-4, with 9 nucleotides matching TRBD1. CDR1 and CDR2 from the germline V gene are MNHEY and SVGAGI. The CDR3 spans 13 residues. After removal of 9 bases from V and 7 bases from J, the junction contained 6 bases not matched to a gene. The CDR3 loop is CASSRQGGEKLFF. The CDR3 DNA sequence: TGTGCCAGTTCAAGACAGGGGGGTGAAAAACTGTTTTTT.

The J gene is TRBJ1-4, the V gene TRBV27, with TRBD1 identical over 9 bases. Trimming at V came to 3 bases and at J to 6 bases, leaving 8 bases not matched to a gene. This CDR3 is 16 amino acids long. The germline CDR1 and CDR2 sequences are MNHEY and SMNVEV (reference sequence). CDR3 loop: CASSFRGQGQYEKLFF. Written as DNA, the CDR3 is TGTGCCAGCAGTTTCCGAGGACAGGGGCAGTATGAAAAACTGTTTTTT. Supplemented by reference TRBV27 and TRBJ1-4, the full variable domain reads EAQVTQNPRYLITVTGKKLTVTCSQNMNHEYMSWYRQDPGLGLRQIYYSMNVEVTDKGDVPEGYKVSRKEKRNFPLILESPSPNQTSLYFCASSFRGQGQYEKLFFGSGTQLSVL.

J is TRBJ2-7 and V is TRBV30; D perhaps matches TRBD2 (6 bases). CDR1 GTSNPN and CDR2 SVGIG come from the germline V gene (reference sequence). The CDR3 has 14 residues. V was cut by 3 bases and J by 2 bases, with 14 bases left in between. In DNA, the CDR3 is TGTGCCTGGAGCCGGGACTCCCATGCCTACGAGCAGTACTTC. It is translated as CAWSRDSHAYEQYF.

This clone is a singleton in its sample. The chain employs TRBV5-1 and TRBJ2-1, with D tentatively TRBD2 (6 bases). V shed 2 bases and J shed 9 bases, with 18 bases lying between them. This CDR3 has 15 amino acids. Germline CDR1 SGHRS, CDR2 YFSETQ. CDR3: CASSFGGGGTPEQFF. The CDR3 DNA follows: TGCGCCAGCAGCTTCGGAGGAGGCGGGACGCCTGAGCAGTTCTTC.

V is TRBV7-8 and J is TRBJ2-5; 12 nucleotides match TRBD1. The J call is uncertain, as TRBJ2-7 better fits the DNA end. CDR3 length equals 14 residues. The germline V gene encodes CDR1 SGHVS and CDR2 FQNEAQ. CDR3 nucleotide sequence: TGTGCCAGCAGCTCGGGGACAGGGGGCAACGAGCAGTACTTC. Protein product: CASSSGTGGNEQYF.

This clone came up many times. The gene calls are TRBV18 and TRBJ2-1, with TRBD2 matching over 13 bases. The germline CDR1 and CDR2 sequences are KGHSH and LQKENI. CDR3 length equals 15 residues. V was clipped by 3 bases and J by 9 bases; unmatched bases: 5. CDR3 protein: CASSPGLAGDPEQFF. The CDR3 coding sequence is TGTGCCAGCTCACCCGGACTAGCGGGAGACCCTGAGCAGTTCTTC.

This sequence joins TRBV13 and TRBJ2-5, with 10 positions matching TRBD2. This CDR3 has 13 residues. Germline CDR1 is PRHDT and CDR2 is FYEKMQ (reference sequence). V shed 5 bases and J 5 bases; nucleotides not matched to a gene: 2. The CDR3 loop reads CASSLTSGETQYF. The CDR3 region has the DNA TGTGCCAGCAGCCTGACTAGCGGGGAGACCCAGTACTTC.

V usage is TRBV29-1 and J usage is TRBJ2-1, with 13 bases lining up with TRBD2. V gave up 8 bases and J gave up 8 bases; unmatched junction bases: 9. CDR1 is SQVTM, CDR2 ANQGSEA, per germline. This CDR3 spans 14 amino acids. The CDR3 spells CSQAGLAGLDEQFF. In DNA, the CDR3 is TGCAGCCAAGCGGGACTAGCGGGATTAGATGAGCAGTTCTTC.